These T cell receptor beta chains were read from a single sample in a study of T cell responses to AZD1222 COVID-19 vaccine. The method was immunoSEQ multiplex PCR; TCRdb's version includes in-frame clones alone and lacks a portion of them. The sample lists roughly 100,000 clones, about 85% occurring once. The sequences come from peripheral blood, collected on day 0 of AZD1222 vaccination. The receptors derive from an adult in good health. Both conserved end residues are part of each CDR3.

v_gene	j_gene	CDR3aa
TRBV20-1	TRBJ2-1	CSATSGREQFF
TRBV7-2	TRBJ1-5	CASSLEQVGNQPQHF
TRBV30	TRBJ1-6	CAWSGGANNSPLHF
TRBV27	TRBJ2-5	CASSLQGRDGETQYF
TRBV2	TRBJ2-2	CASSVTGADTGELFF
TRBV11-2	TRBJ2-3	CASSKRTSGDHTDTQYF
TRBV5-1	TRBJ1-5	CASSPGPSADNQPQHF
TRBV5-6	TRBJ1-6	CASSAGRKNSPLHF
TRBV4-2	TRBJ1-3	CASSQVGTESGNTIYF
TRBV15	TRBJ2-1	CATSRVGRGGHNEQFF
TRBV5-5	TRBJ1-4	CASSLGLLDQTTNEKLFF
TRBV7-2	TRBJ1-2	CASSSEPFYGYTF
TRBV6-2/TRBV6-3	TRBJ2-7	CASSSRDTKQYF
TRBV6-5	TRBJ1-5	CASSYSAQWEPQHF
TRBV28	TRBJ2-5	CASSLARETQYF
TRBV6-2/TRBV6-3	TRBJ1-2	CASSYWGERNGYTF
TRBV6-2/TRBV6-3	TRBJ2-3	CASSYPTSGRAVDTQYF
TRBV25-1	TRBJ1-3	CASSDRPLGGNTIYF
TRBV27	TRBJ2-1	CASSSLTPSGRNPYISYNEQFF
TRBV30	TRBJ2-1	CAWGQSPGLGDLGQFF
TRBV5-4	TRBJ2-1	CASTTGLGFLDEQFF
TRBV5-5	TRBJ1-1	CASSLGQGAYTEAFF
TRBV7-2	TRBJ2-7	CASSLDRGGVYEQYF
TRBV5-4	TRBJ2-3	CASRGAGGTDTQYF
TRBV5-1	TRBJ1-1	CASSRDRGAMNTEAFF
TRBV2	TRBJ1-5	CASQTGSGNQPQHF
TRBV11-2	TRBJ2-7	CASSTHDSYEQYF
TRBV6-1	TRBJ1-5	CASSEGSRQPQHF
TRBV19	TRBJ2-5	CASSTSGVETQYF
TRBV18	TRBJ2-7	CASSPRATWEQYF
TRBV28	TRBJ1-5	CASSLAGINQPQHF
TRBV19	TRBJ1-4	CASRNTFRDEKLFF
TRBV6-5	TRBJ2-7	CASSYVGSSYEQYF
TRBV7-8	TRBJ1-4	CASRRAGSYEKLFF
TRBV4-2	TRBJ1-1	CASSQGPAGTGGMNTEAFF
TRBV27	TRBJ1-5	CASSRSGGPQHF
TRBV5-1	TRBJ2-1	CASSYRDYLYNEQFF
TRBV7-8	TRBJ1-2	CASSQGHANYGYTF
TRBV30	TRBJ1-3	CAWTNRGVFYF
TRBV28	TRBJ1-6	CASTYLGQDNSPLHF
TRBV10-3	TRBJ2-4	CAISESTRGEGAKNIQYF
TRBV7-2	TRBJ2-1	CASSKPGLALEQFF
TRBV6-5	TRBJ1-3	CASRDKVSGNTIYF
TRBV6-1	TRBJ1-1	CASREQGADKNTEAFF
TRBV9	TRBJ1-6	CASSVTNSPLHF
TRBV6-6	TRBJ2-7	CASSYSQGTYEQYF
TRBV28	TRBJ2-7	CASSSPHRGVSYEQYF
TRBV29-1	TRBJ2-3	CSVDKSTADTQYF
TRBV6-5	TRBJ1-3	CASSALLGNTIYF
TRBV9	TRBJ2-5	CASSLTGTSQETQYF
TRBV5-6	TRBJ2-5	CASSSRLAGIQETQYF
TRBV19	TRBJ2-5	CASSLEETQYF
TRBV15	TRBJ1-5	CATSRDDQPQHF
TRBV27	TRBJ2-3	CASSLRSGGTSTDTQYF
TRBV28	TRBJ2-5	CASSSGLEETQYF